The present entry profiles one T cell receptor (beta chain) with its context. There are 15 residues in the CDR3. CDR1 SGHRS and CDR2 YFSETQ come from the germline V gene. Unmatched junction bases numbered 7, after V lost 4 bases and J lost 6 bases. Original processing methods: Quantification of nucleated cells was approximated via reference gene primer amplification. The protocol was immunoSEQ multiplex PCR, while the TCRdb copy is restricted to in-frame clones and leaves out a portion. V and J calls and clone size come straight from that table; D and trimming were deduced from the DNA. The data show 57,000 or so clones, approximately 86% seen once. The sample is drawn from a study of blood T cell repertoires in COVID-19. Across the whole study: Acute-phase and convalescent COVID-19 samples originated in the United States, Italy and Spain.

The material sequenced was peripheral blood. The chain recombines TRBV5-1 with TRBJ2-5; the match to TRBD2 covers 12 bases. This TCR came from a man aged 70 or older with acute or convalescent COVID-19. CDR3 protein: CASSLTSGGAKTQYF. CDR3 DNA: TGCGCCAGCAGCCTGACTAGCGGGGGTGCGAAGACCCAGTACTTC.